Listed below are T cell receptor beta chains from one sample, sequenced in a study of monozygotic twins with cystic fibrosis. The table came from immunoSEQ multiplex PCR; TCRdb's copy has only in-frame clones and leaves some out. This sample has nearly 25,000 clones, with approximately 89% found just once. Material for sequencing was blood. Every receptor here comes from a girl aged 2-15 years with cystic fibrosis. Each CDR3 is given with its conserved first and last residue. The order of the fields is V gene, J gene, clone size, D gene, CDR3 protein, CDR3 DNA. A D gene is named only where the DNA matches it firmly. The size field is filled for only some rows; it gives once, few, many or a size class.

v_gene: TRBV15
j_gene: TRBJ1-5
abundance: -
d_gene: -
CDR3aa: CATSRDKEGYSNQPQHF
CDR3nt: TGTGCCACCAGCAGAGATAAGGAAGGGTATAGCAATCAGCCCCAGCATTTT

v_gene: TRBV18
j_gene: TRBJ2-7
abundance: few
d_gene: TRBD1
CDR3aa: CASSPLWTGGRFNEQYF
CDR3nt: TGTGCCAGCTCACCACTCTGGACAGGGGGCAGATTCAACGAGCAGTACTTC

v_gene: TRBV19
j_gene: TRBJ1-5
abundance: few
d_gene: TRBD1
CDR3aa: CASSTDRDQPQHF
CDR3nt: TGTGCCAGTAGTACGGACAGGGATCAGCCCCAGCATTTT

v_gene: TRBV7-2
j_gene: TRBJ2-5
abundance: -
d_gene: TRBD2
CDR3aa: CASSLGSGGTLQETQYF
CDR3nt: TGTGCCAGCAGCTTAGGAAGCGGGGGGACTCTCCAAGAGACCCAGTACTTC

v_gene: TRBV6-6
j_gene: TRBJ1-5
abundance: few
d_gene: TRBD1
CDR3aa: CASSFAGQGGTQPQHF
CDR3nt: TGTGCCAGCAGCTTTGCAGGGCAGGGGGGGACTCAGCCCCAGCATTTT

v_gene: TRBV18
j_gene: TRBJ2-3
abundance: -
d_gene: -
CDR3aa: CASSPGLQDTQYF
CDR3nt: TGTGCCAGCTCACCCGGGCTACAGGATACGCAGTATTTT

v_gene: TRBV11-2
j_gene: TRBJ1-1
abundance: -
d_gene: -
CDR3aa: CASSFKRTNTEAFF
CDR3nt: TGTGCCAGCAGCTTTAAAAGAACTAACACTGAAGCTTTCTTT

v_gene: TRBV27
j_gene: TRBJ2-3
abundance: -
d_gene: -
CDR3aa: CASRSTDTQYF
CDR3nt: TGTGCCAGCAGAAGCACAGATACGCAGTATTTT

v_gene: TRBV7-9
j_gene: TRBJ2-7
abundance: -
d_gene: -
CDR3aa: CASSSSGQPAGEQYF
CDR3nt: TGTGCCAGCAGCTCTTCTGGACAGCCCGCCGGCGAGCAGTACTTC

v_gene: TRBV6-1
j_gene: TRBJ2-2
abundance: -
d_gene: -
CDR3aa: CASSARFPNTGELFF
CDR3nt: TGTGCCAGCAGCGCGAGATTCCCGAACACCGGGGAGCTGTTTTTT

v_gene: TRBV7-8
j_gene: TRBJ1-1
abundance: few
d_gene: TRBD1
CDR3aa: CASSLGLTGRYTEAFF
CDR3nt: TGTGCCAGCAGCTTAGGCCTGACAGGGAGGTACACTGAAGCTTTCTTT

v_gene: TRBV28
j_gene: TRBJ1-3
abundance: few
d_gene: -
CDR3aa: CASRGFGNTIYF
CDR3nt: TGTGCCAGCCGAGGGTTTGGAAACACCATATATTTT

v_gene: TRBV14
j_gene: TRBJ1-1
abundance: -
d_gene: -
CDR3aa: CASSRAGSKYTEAFF
CDR3nt: TGTGCCAGCAGCCGGGCAGGGTCAAAATACACTGAAGCTTTCTTT

v_gene: TRBV6-6
j_gene: TRBJ2-3
abundance: -
d_gene: TRBD1
CDR3aa: CASSRKGAWDTQYF
CDR3nt: TGTGCCAGCAGTCGGAAGGGGGCATGGGATACGCAGTATTTT

v_gene: TRBV5-5
j_gene: TRBJ2-7
abundance: -
d_gene: TRBD1
CDR3aa: CASSTQGQGDHEQYF
CDR3nt: TGTGCCAGCAGCACCCAAGGACAGGGGGACCACGAGCAGTACTTC

v_gene: TRBV27
j_gene: TRBJ2-7
abundance: -
d_gene: -
CDR3aa: CASSLIGSGVSYEQYF
CDR3nt: TGTGCCAGCAGTTTAATCGGGTCCGGGGTATCCTACGAGCAGTACTTC

v_gene: TRBV29-1
j_gene: TRBJ2-1
abundance: -
d_gene: TRBD1
CDR3aa: CSGTGPNEQFF
CDR3nt: TGCAGCGGGACAGGGCCCAATGAGCAGTTCTTC

v_gene: TRBV29-1
j_gene: TRBJ1-2
abundance: -
d_gene: -
CDR3aa: CSVAYGYTF
CDR3nt: TGCAGCGTTGCCTATGGCTACACCTTC

v_gene: TRBV10-3
j_gene: TRBJ1-6
abundance: -
d_gene: TRBD1
CDR3aa: CAISETGQGLSPLHF
CDR3nt: TGTGCCATCAGTGAGACGGGACAGGGACTGTCACCCCTCCACTTT

v_gene: TRBV27
j_gene: TRBJ1-5
abundance: -
d_gene: TRBD1
CDR3aa: CASSFAGQNNQPQHF
CDR3nt: TGTGCCAGCAGTTTTGCGGGACAGAATAATCAGCCCCAGCATTTT

v_gene: TRBV9
j_gene: TRBJ2-1
abundance: -
d_gene: TRBD2
CDR3aa: CASSVAPRLAGDRNEQFF
CDR3nt: TGTGCCAGCAGCGTAGCCCCCAGACTAGCGGGGGATCGCAATGAGCAGTTCTTC

v_gene: TRBV9
j_gene: TRBJ1-4
abundance: -
d_gene: -
CDR3aa: CASSVSGGEKLFF
CDR3nt: TGTGCCAGCAGCGTATCCGGTGGTGAAAAACTGTTTTTT

v_gene: TRBV29-1
j_gene: TRBJ1-5
abundance: -
d_gene: -
CDR3aa: CSVLIGGGNQPQHF
CDR3nt: TGCAGCGTCCTTATAGGGGGAGGCAATCAGCCCCAGCATTTT

v_gene: TRBV5-4
j_gene: TRBJ1-1
abundance: -
d_gene: TRBD1
CDR3aa: CASRQETGSGNTEAFF
CDR3nt: TGTGCCAGCAGGCAGGAGACAGGGTCGGGGAACACTGAAGCTTTCTTT

v_gene: TRBV6-5
j_gene: TRBJ1-3
abundance: -
d_gene: -
CDR3aa: CASSSANTIYF
CDR3nt: TGTGCCAGCAGTTCCGCAAACACCATATATTTT